Given below is one T cell receptor (beta chain) in context. Antigen specificity is unknown. This sample is part of a study of graft-versus-host responses after intestinal transplantation. Data came from immunoSEQ multiplex PCR; TCRdb stores just in-frame clones and leaves some out. In the table there are about 39,000 clones, roughly 92% of which are singletons. V was pared by 0 bases and J by 6 bases, with 0 bases of the junction left unmatched. Germline V gene data show CDR1 as SGHTA and CDR2 as FQGTGA. This CDR3 comprises 13 residues. This clonotype was sampled from a human donor who was the organ donor for an intestinal transplant. Sequencing used unstimulated CD8+ T cells sorted from spleen or lymph node cells, obtained before transplant. V usage is TRBV7-3 and J usage is TRBJ2-7; 9 bases agree with TRBD2. The CDR3 region is CASSLTSGSEQYF. As DNA, the CDR3 is TGTGCCAGCAGCTTAACTAGCGGGAGCGAGCAGTACTTC.